One sample yielded the 11 T cell receptor beta chains listed below, sequenced in a study of PD-1 blockade in classical Hodgkin lymphoma (dated by TCRdb to between 2020 and 2021). Library preparation was by the immunoSEQ multiplex PCR assay. This is the immuneACCESS table as TCRdb keeps it, with only in-frame sequences that have V and J called. A part of the clones is gone; compared with another copy, unresolved V genes explain less than half, and the rest is unexplained. A total of about 75,000 clones appear in this sample, around 93% of them only once. Over 6.5% of the sample is in the top ten clones. In the paper's terms, the time point label means: cycle 1 day 1 (C1D1), immediately before nivolumab initiation. Every trial patient had relapsed after autologous stem cell transplantation, and cohorts A, B and C differed in prior brentuximab vedotin exposure. The sample consisted of peripheral blood mononuclear cells (PBMCs), taken at baseline. The receptors here all came from a human donor with classical Hodgkin lymphoma.

The chain employs TRBV27 and TRBJ2-2, with TRBD1 identical over 7 bases. The CDR3 has 16 amino acids. Germline V gene sequence: CDR1 MNHEY, CDR2 SMNVEV (reference sequence). V was pared by 6 bases and J by 2 bases, with 9 bases of the junction left unmatched. CDR3 protein: CASSDHRQGNTGELFF. The DNA of the CDR3 is TGTGCCAGCAGCGATCATAGACAGGGTAACACCGGGGAGCTGTTTTTT.

The chain carries TRBV7-2 and TRBJ2-5, with TRBD2 as a possible D gene (5 bases). The CDR3 runs 13 residues. V lost 4 bases and J 7 bases, leaving 13 bases between the germline ends. Germline V gene data show CDR1 as SGHTA and CDR2 as FQGNSA. Here the CDR3 reads CASSSNMAGTQYF. Written as DNA, the CDR3 is TGTGCCAGCAGCTCCAACATGGCGGGGACCCAGTACTTC.

V gene TRBV27 combines with J gene TRBJ2-7; the D gene is possibly TRBD2 (6 bases). The CDR3 totals 15 residues. CDR1 is MNHEY, CDR2 SMNVEV, per germline (reference sequence). V was shortened by 3 bases and J by 6 bases, with 18 bases between the two germline ends. In DNA, the CDR3 is TGTGCCAGCAGTTTTTCGCGGGACCTGACGGGCGAGCAGTACTTC. The encoded protein is CASSFSRDLTGEQYF.

The chain joins TRBV28 to TRBJ2-7; a weak D match, TRBD1 (5 bases). Trimming took off 3 bases at V and 6 bases at J, with 12 bases between the two ends. This CDR3 is 13 amino acids long. The V gene's germline CDR1 is MDHEN and CDR2 SYDVKM. CDR3 residues: CASSFIQGSEQYF. CDR3 bases: TGTGCCAGCAGTTTTATCCAGGGCTCCGAGCAGTACTTC.

The rearrangement uses TRBV7-9 and TRBJ2-3; 10 bases are shared with TRBD1. The CDR3 covers 18 residues. J was trimmed by 0 bases and V by 5 bases; bases with no gene match: 11. The germline V gene has CDR1 SEHNR and CDR2 FQNEAQ (reference sequence). The CDR3 DNA reads TGTGCCAGCAGCAGGGGACAGGGGCCGCGGGCTAGCACAGATACGCAGTATTTT. Its translation is CASSRGQGPRASTDTQYF.

The chain recombines TRBV27 with TRBJ2-1; 8 nucleotides agree with TRBD2. V gave up 7 bases and J gave up 4 bases; unmatched junction bases: 6. In germline, CDR1 is MNHEY, CDR2 SMNVEV (reference sequence). CDR3 length: 14 amino acids. Written as DNA, the CDR3 is TGTGCCAGCAAGCGCGGGGGGATATACAATGAGCAGTTCTTC. The encoded protein is CASKRGGIYNEQFF.

This clone was seen repeatedly, ten times or more. This chain joins TRBV5-1 and TRBJ1-1; D is perhaps TRBD1 (5 bases). Germline V gene data show CDR1 as SGHRS and CDR2 as YFSETQ. V was shortened by 2 bases and J by 4 bases, with 21 bases between the two germline ends. The CDR3 runs to 17 residues. CDR3: CASSLEPQGLGTTEAFF. The CDR3, as DNA: TGCGCCAGCAGCTTAGAACCCCAAGGGTTGGGGACCACTGAAGCTTTCTTT.

The chain combines TRBV4-1 with TRBJ2-5; the match to TRBD2 covers 13 bases. CDR3 length equals 18 residues. Germline CDR1 is MGHRA and CDR2 is YSYEKL. With 3 bases clipped from V and 5 bases from J, the junction kept 12 bases outside the gene matches. Written as DNA, the CDR3 is TGCGCCAGCAGCCAGGGGACACTAGCGGGAGGGCCGGGGGAGACCCAGTACTTC. It yields the protein CASSQGTLAGGPGETQYF.

J is TRBJ1-1 and V is TRBV20-1; tentative D call: TRBD1 (5 bases). This CDR3 has 8 residues. Germline CDR1 is DFQATT and CDR2 is SNEGSKA (reference sequence). V was trimmed by 6 bases and J by 11 bases, leaving 7 bases between them. DNA of the CDR3: TGCAGTGCGGGGGGGGCTTTCTTT. It specifies CSAGGAFF.

The V call is TRBV6-5, the J call TRBJ2-7, with unresolved D. In germline, CDR1 is MNHEY, CDR2 SVGAGI. The CDR3 length is 11 residues. Trimming cost V 6 bases and J 4 bases, with 7 bases left between them. CDR3 in amino acids: CASSWGYEQYF. The CDR3, as DNA: TGTGCCAGCAGCTGGGGTTACGAGCAGTACTTC.

The chain joins TRBV7-9 to TRBJ2-5; possibly TRBD1 for D (6 bases). The end of the DNA fits TRBJ2-7 better, so the J call may be wrong. Germline V gene lookup returns CDR1 SEHNR and CDR2 FQNEAQ (reference sequence). The length of the CDR3 is 15 residues. This CDR3 is CASSLRTAKTYEQYF. The CDR3 bases are TGTGCCAGCAGCTTAAGGACAGCTAAAACCTACGAGCAGTACTTC.